The clone carrying this T cell receptor beta chain has only a few counts. Its antigen is not identified. An approximately 120-subject validation cohort, separate from the roughly 670-subject first cohort, supplied the donors. V was clipped by 5 bases and J by 7 bases, with 15 bases between them. The CDR3 length is 14 residues. CDR1 and CDR2 from the germline V gene are LNHDA and SQIVND (reference sequence). The record originates from a study of cytomegalovirus exposure and HLA in healthy donors. Data came from immunoSEQ multiplex PCR; TCRdb stores just in-frame clones and leaves some out. The data show 150,000 to 200,000 clones, with around 81% seen just once and 2.8% held by the top ten. Study-wide results and caveats: There were some public TCRs occurring in many donors, but most TCR sequences were rare. Reported performance of the classifier showed diagnosis of cytomegalovirus status with high specificity and sensitivity. Investigators reported 164 TCR beta chains as tied to cytomegalovirus.

Sequencing was performed on PBMCs. The TCR originated in a young woman in good health and CMV-seropositive. The rearrangement links TRBV19 to TRBJ2-1; maybe TRBD1 (5 bases). The CDR3 reads CASSFGANGNEQFF. CDR3 in DNA: TGTGCCAGTAGTTTTGGGGCCAACGGGAATGAGCAGTTCTTC.